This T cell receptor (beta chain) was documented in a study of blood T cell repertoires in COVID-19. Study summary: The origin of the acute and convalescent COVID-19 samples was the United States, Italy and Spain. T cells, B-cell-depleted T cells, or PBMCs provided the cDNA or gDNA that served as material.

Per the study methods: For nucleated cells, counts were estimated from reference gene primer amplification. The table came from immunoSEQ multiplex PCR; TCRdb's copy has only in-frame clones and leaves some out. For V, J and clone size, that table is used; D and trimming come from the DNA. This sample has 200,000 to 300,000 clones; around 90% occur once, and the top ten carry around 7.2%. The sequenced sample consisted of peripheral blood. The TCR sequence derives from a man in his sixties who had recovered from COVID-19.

The DNA for the CDR3 is TGTGCCAGCAGCTTACGATTAACTTCTAGCACAGATACGCAGTATTTT. This sequence encodes CASSLRLTSSTDTQYF. The chain carries TRBV7-8 and TRBJ2-3; D unclear. The CDR3 covers 16 residues. The V end was cut by 2 bases, the J end by 0 bases, with 12 bases between. Germline CDR1 SGHVS, CDR2 FQNEAQ. Drawing the rest from reference TRBV7-8 and TRBJ2-3, the complete variable domain is GAGVSQSPRYKVAKRGQDVALRCDPISGHVSLFWYQQALGQGPEFLTYFQNEAQLDKSGLPSDRFFAERPEGSVSTLKIQRTQQEDSAVYLCASSLRLTSSTDTQYFGPGTRLTVL.